This T cell receptor beta chain comes out of a study of cytomegalovirus exposure and HLA in healthy donors. With 60 Vbeta and 13 Jbeta primers, the PCR was carried out. Method: immunoSEQ multiplex PCR; TCRdb's copy keeps in-frame clones and lacks some. The table shows some 180,000 clones, with 60% to 85% occurring only once. The V end was cut by 5 bases, the J end by 2 bases, with 3 bases between. Germline CDR1 MDHEN, CDR2 SYDVKM. This CDR3 spans 11 amino acids. As to this clone: Other DNA sequences in the same sample also yield this CDR3.

The sequenced material came from PBMCs. The V call is TRBV28, the J call TRBJ1-2; D remains unclear. The TCR was taken from a male donor in good health and CMV-seronegative. The CDR3 region has the DNA TGTGCCAGCAGTCTGAACTATGGCTACACCTTC. Protein sequence: CASSLNYGYTF.